This entry lists 10 T cell receptor beta chains sequenced from one sample in a study of CXCR3-negative and CXCR3-positive naive CD8 T cells. TRB cDNA was prepared as libraries by UMI-labeled 5' RACE. Reprocessing the 5' RACE reads, TCRdb reports a single entry for every CDR3 protein and omits DNA. Here the sample table reports 100,000 to 150,000 distinct CDR3 sequences. Sequencing was carried out using naive CXCR3- CD8+ T cells from blood. Regarding subset: CD45RO-CCR7+CD27+CD95- naive CD8+ T cells lacking CXCR3 (TNR3-). The receptors were gathered from a human donor in good health. Some clones in this sample may be carry-over from other donors' samples.

This chain links TRBV5-1 with TRBJ2-3; TCRdb's assignment of TRBD2 cannot be checked, as there is no DNA. This CDR3 comprises 16 residues. Germline loops: CDR1 SGHRS, CDR2 YFSETQ. The CDR3 spells CASSWGLAGSTDTQYF.

The gene calls are TRBV19 and TRBJ2-5; TCRdb proposes TRBD2, but this gene call is untestable without DNA. This CDR3 is built from 13 residues. Per the germline V gene, CDR1 is LNHDA and CDR2 is SQIVND (reference sequence). The CDR3: CATLGKRRETQYF.

The V and J genes are TRBV12-3 or TRBV12-4 and TRBJ1-1; TCRdb's D call of TRBD1 is untestable without DNA. CDR3 length: 15 amino acids. This CDR3 reads CASRGDRSNNTEAFF.

The chain couples TRBV11-1 to TRBJ2-7; there is no DNA to check the TCRdb D call of TRBD1. The germline gives CDR1 SGHAT, CDR2 FQDESV (reference sequence). CDR3 length equals 15 residues. Here the CDR3 reads CASSRRDRGSYEQYF. The complete variable domain, with remaining parts taken from reference TRBV11-1 and TRBJ2-7, reads EAEVAQSPRYKITEKSQAVAFWCDPISGHATLYWYRQILGQGPELLVQFQDESVVDDSQLPKDRFSAERLKGVDSTLKIQPAELGDSAMYLCASSRRDRGSYEQYFGPGTRLTVT.

The gene calls are TRBV20-1 and TRBJ2-7; TCRdb's D call, TRBD2, is unchecked because there is no DNA. This CDR3 is built from 17 residues. Germline lookup yields CDR1 DFQATT and CDR2 SNEGSKA (reference sequence). CDR3 amino acids: CSASPYSGRVESYEQYF.

The V gene is TRBV12-3 or TRBV12-4, the J gene TRBJ2-7. The CDR3 spans 14 residues. CDR3: CASNIAGSSYEQYF.

This sequence joins TRBV6-5 and TRBJ2-3; TCRdb gives TRBD2 as the D gene, but with no DNA this cannot be confirmed. CDR3 length equals 16 residues. Germline lookup yields CDR1 MNHEY and CDR2 SVGAGI. CDR3 residues: CASSSSGTGIADTQYF.

V gene TRBV28 combines with J gene TRBJ1-4; TCRdb names TRBD1, which stays unverified in the absence of DNA. The CDR3 contains 15 residues. Germline values: CDR1 MDHEN, CDR2 SYDVKM. CDR3 amino acids: CASSLSTGSGEKLFF.

J is TRBJ2-7 and V is TRBV29-1. This CDR3 has 12 amino acids. The germline V gene encodes CDR1 SQVTM and CDR2 ANQGSEA. This CDR3 is CSASTSAYEQYF.

The chain employs TRBV7-2 and TRBJ2-1; with no DNA, the TCRdb D assignment of TRBD1 cannot be verified. The CDR3 contains 14 residues. The germline V gene has CDR1 SGHTA and CDR2 FQGNSA. CDR3 protein: CASSWGQEYNEQFF.